Listed below are T cell receptor beta chains from one sample, sequenced in a study of regulatory T cells in long-lasting Graves disease. TCRdb redid the calling of the multiplex PCR reads with MiXCR, one entry per CDR3 protein. The sample records about 470,000 distinct CDR3 sequences, around 21% being singletons. This specimen was peripheral blood mononuclear cells (PBMCs), taken when the disease was refractory, from a patient treated with antithyroid drugs. Receptor source: a female donor with Graves disease. The CDR3 runs from the conserved cysteine through the conserved F or W. D genes are given only for firm matches. Not every row has a clone size; where given, it reads once, few, many or a size class.

.,TRBJ2-7,TRBV30,16,.,CAWSNLRSRRSYEQYF,TGTGCCTGGAGTAACCTGAGGTCCCGTCGATCCTACGAGCAGTACTTC
.,TRBJ2-7,TRBV29-1,14,.,CSVEDVTDSYEQYF,TGCAGCGTTGAAGATGTTACAGATTCCTACGAGCAGTACTTC
few,TRBJ2-2,TRBV4-1,14,.,CASSQSELAGELFF,TGCGCCAGCAGCCAATCCGAGTTGGCCGGGGAGCTGTTTTTT
few,TRBJ2-4,TRBV20-1,18,.,CSARVVEGIAGLKNIQYF,TGCAGTGCTAGAGTAGTAGAGGGAATCGCGGGGCTAAAAAACATTCAGTACTTC
.,TRBJ1-1,TRBV7-9,16,.,CASSSYRAVEDTEAFF,TGTGCCAGCAGCTCCTACCGGGCAGTCGAGGACACTGAAGCTTTCTTT
.,TRBJ2-1,TRBV20-1,13,.,CSAARDGDNEQFF,TGCAGTGCTGCCCGGGACGGGGACAATGAGCAGTTCTTC
few,TRBJ1-1,TRBV19,13,.,CATSRALYTEAFF,TGTGCCACCTCTAGAGCTCTGTACACTGAAGCTTTCTTT
many,TRBJ1-2,TRBV12-3/TRBV12-4,14,TRBD1,CASSHDRGHYGYTF,TGTGCCAGCAGTCACGACAGGGGGCACTATGGCTACACCTTC
few,TRBJ2-7,TRBV7-6,15,.,CASSPSGGGNYEQYF,TGTGCCAGCAGCCCCTCCGGAGGGGGTAACTACGAGCAGTACTTC
many,TRBJ2-7,TRBV12-3/TRBV12-4,13,.,CATARDNSYEQYF,TGTGCCACGGCGCGGGACAACTCCTACGAGCAGTACTTC
many,TRBJ2-4,TRBV12-3/TRBV12-4,13,.,CASRGVSTNIQYF,TGTGCCAGCAGGGGGGTATCCACTAACATTCAGTACTTC
few,TRBJ1-1,TRBV7-2,13,TRBD1,CASSLASTGGAFF,TGTGCCAGCAGCTTAGCCTCGACAGGGGGGGCTTTCTTT
many,TRBJ2-4,TRBV2,14,.,CASSGALAKNIQYF,TGTGCCAGCAGTGGAGCGCTAGCCAAAAACATTCAGTACTTC
few,TRBJ2-7,TRBV30,12,.,CAWSVQPREQYF,TGTGCCTGGAGTGTACAGCCCCGGGAGCAGTACTTC
.,TRBJ2-1,TRBV5-1,15,TRBD2,CASSAPGLADDEQFF,TGCGCCAGCAGCGCCCCGGGACTAGCGGACGATGAGCAGTTCTTC
many,TRBJ1-2,TRBV6-1,13,TRBD1,CASSPGGAYGYTF,TGTGCCAGCAGCCCAGGGGGCGCCTATGGCTACACCTTC
many,TRBJ2-5,TRBV11-2,17,TRBD2,CASNLYPGLAGQETQYF,TGTGCCAGCAACCTCTACCCGGGACTAGCGGGACAAGAGACCCAGTACTTC
many,TRBJ2-2,TRBV5-4,15,.,CASSPRVSNTGELFF,TGTGCCAGCAGCCCTAGGGTATCGAACACCGGGGAGCTGTTTTTT
many,TRBJ2-5,TRBV5-6,13,.,CASSGLRGETQYF,TGTGCCAGCAGCGGCCTTAGGGGGGAGACCCAGTACTTC
many,TRBJ2-5,TRBV12-3/TRBV12-4,15,.,CASSPHTRSAETQYF,TGTGCCAGCAGTCCCCATACCCGGAGCGCAGAGACCCAGTACTTC
.,TRBJ1-5,TRBV27,14,.,CASSHSSSNQPQHF,TGTGCCAGCAGCCACAGTTCCAGCAATCAGCCCCAGCATTTT
.,TRBJ2-7,TRBV7-3,15,.,CASSLFPGVSYEQYF,TGTGCCAGCAGCTTATTCCCGGGAGTCTCCTACGAGCAGTACTTC
.,TRBJ2-2,TRBV5-1,16,TRBD2,CASSYGSGSLGGELFF,TGCGCCAGCAGCTATGGCAGCGGGAGTTTAGGCGGGGAGCTGTTTTTT
.,TRBJ2-2,TRBV7-2,14,.,CASSLEHGPGELFF,TGTGCCAGCAGCTTAGAGCACGGACCCGGGGAGCTGTTTTTT
.,TRBJ1-3,TRBV7-3,13,TRBD1,CASSQTGENTIYF,TGTGCCAGCAGTCAGACAGGGGAGAACACCATATATTTT
many,TRBJ2-5,TRBV28,15,.,CASSFQRIFQETQYF,TGTGCCAGCAGTTTCCAGCGGATATTTCAAGAGACCCAGTACTTC
.,TRBJ2-7,TRBV4-3,14,.,CASSQGIMPHEQYF,TGCGCCAGCAGCCAAGGGATTATGCCCCACGAGCAGTACTTC
once,TRBJ2-7,TRBV6-1,12,.,CASRGEGYEQYF,TGTGCCAGCAGGGGAGAGGGGTACGAGCAGTACTTC
.,TRBJ2-2,TRBV28,16,TRBD1,CASSFPRQGNTGELFF,TGTGCCAGCAGTTTTCCCCGACAGGGGAACACCGGGGAGCTGTTTTTT
.,TRBJ2-7,TRBV7-2,16,TRBD2,CASSLDSGRAPSEQYF,TGTGCCAGCAGCTTAGATAGCGGGAGGGCCCCTAGCGAGCAGTACTTC
few,TRBJ2-5,TRBV29-1,10,.,CSGFSETQYF,TGCAGTGGATTTTCGGAGACCCAGTACTTC
many,TRBJ2-5,TRBV11-2,16,.,CASSFRQELGQETQYF,TGTGCCAGCAGCTTCCGACAGGAGCTAGGGCAAGAGACCCAGTACTTC
.,TRBJ2-7,TRBV29-1,15,TRBD2,CSVATWRGSSYEQYF,TGCAGCGTAGCTACCTGGCGGGGGAGCTCCTACGAGCAGTACTTC
many,TRBJ2-7,TRBV3-1,14,.,CASSQAAYRYEQYF,TGTGCCAGCAGCCAAGCCGCCTATCGGTACGAGCAGTACTTC
few,TRBJ2-7,TRBV7-9,15,TRBD2,CASSSTAGAVYEQYF,TGTGCCAGCAGCTCTACAGCGGGAGCGGTGTACGAGCAGTACTTC
.,TRBJ2-6,TRBV9,19,.,CASSVGLEATVSGANVLTF,TGTGCCAGCAGCGTAGGTTTGGAGGCGACCGTTTCTGGGGCCAACGTCCTGACTTTC
.,TRBJ1-4,TRBV29-1,13,.,CSVVETVNEKLFF,TGCAGCGTTGTCGAGACTGTTAATGAAAAACTGTTTTTT
many,TRBJ2-7,TRBV7-2,17,TRBD2,CASSLERRGSGMYEQYF,TGTGCCAGCAGCTTAGAAAGGCGGGGCAGCGGGATGTACGAGCAGTACTTC
few,TRBJ2-7,TRBV7-6,19,.,CASSLSYRLGTSSSYEQYF,TGTGCCAGCAGCTTATCTTACCGTCTGGGCACTTCGAGCTCCTACGAGCAGTACTTC
.,TRBJ1-1,TRBV30,14,TRBD1,CAWSTWGGTDEAFF,TGTGCCTGGAGTACCTGGGGTGGGACAGATGAAGCTTTCTTT
many,TRBJ1-3,TRBV3-1,13,.,CASSQISGNTIYF,TGTGCCAGCAGCCAAATCTCTGGAAACACCATATATTTT
.,TRBJ2-3,TRBV6-1,13,.,CASSDGVTDTQYF,TGTGCCAGCAGTGATGGGGTAACAGATACGCAGTATTTT
many,TRBJ1-6,TRBV28,13,TRBD1,CATGTATNSPLHF,TGTGCCACCGGGACAGCGACTAATTCACCCCTCCACTTT
many,TRBJ1-1,TRBV27,14,.,CASSLYSGGTEAFF,TGTGCCAGCAGTTTATATTCCGGGGGAACTGAAGCTTTCTTT
many,TRBJ2-7,TRBV6-5,15,.,CASSYSKRGSYEQYF,TGTGCCAGCAGTTACTCGAAAAGGGGGTCTTACGAGCAGTACTTC
many,TRBJ2-2,TRBV6-5,18,TRBD2,CASSSVGSGGPRVGELFF,TGTGCCAGCAGTTCCGTCGGCTCGGGAGGGCCCCGGGTCGGGGAGCTGTTTTTT
few,TRBJ2-5,TRBV2,15,.,CASSRDSGGWETQYF,TGTGCCAGCAGCCGTGACTCCGGCGGCTGGGAGACCCAGTACTTC
many,TRBJ2-5,TRBV2,15,.,CASSDVGVRQETQYF,TGTGCCAGCAGTGATGTAGGGGTGCGCCAAGAGACCCAGTACTTC